A single T cell receptor beta chain is shown here with its context. Its specificity is unknown. This entry belongs to a study of cytomegalovirus exposure and HLA in healthy donors. Study overall: The platform used for the 120 or so validation repertoires matched that of the roughly 700 first-cohort repertoires, a later analysis reported.

Study results and limitations: It was reportedly the case that the classifier diagnosed cytomegalovirus status with high specificity and sensitivity. The study listed 150 to 200 cytomegalovirus-associated TCR beta chains. The tendency of first-cohort TCR clusters to co-occur in the approximately 120 validation repertoires was identified by a subsequent analysis.

Profiled with immunoSEQ multiplex PCR; TCRdb holds only in-frame clones, not every one. The top ten hold about 3.1% of the sample, which has around 55,000 clones, 80% to 95% seen once. Trimming shortened V by 2 bases and J by 1 base, and 8 bases separated the two germline ends. The CDR3 is made up of 14 amino acids. CDR1 is KGHSH, CDR2 LQKENI, per germline. This clonotype originated in a man aged 18 to 35 in good health and CMV-seronegative. Sequenced material: PBMCs. This chain connects TRBV18 to TRBJ2-5; no definite D call. CDR3 protein: CASSPVRIQETQYF. In DNA form, the CDR3 reads TGTGCCAGCTCACCAGTCAGGATCCAAGAGACCCAGTACTTC.